This note documents a single T cell receptor (beta chain) sequence. Antigen specificity is unknown. The source of the sample is a study of T cell responses to AZD1222 COVID-19 vaccine. Overall study results and limits: Repertoire sampling occurred only after the peak T cell response. Spike-specific TCR breadth and depth were elevated following two AZD1222 doses.

Clones were sequenced by immunoSEQ multiplex PCR, and TCRdb holds only the in-frame ones, with some missing. Found here are 110,000 or so clones, around 88% of them singletons; the top ten hold less than 6.5%. Trimming shortened V by 4 bases and J by 7 bases, and 19 bases separated the two germline ends. CDR3 length equals 16 residues. Germline-derived CDR1 and CDR2 are SGHVS and FNYEAQ. This receptor was obtained from an adult who received the AZD1222 COVID-19 vaccine. The sequencing used peripheral blood, collected 28 days after the second AZD1222 dose. The chain couples TRBV7-6 to TRBJ1-4; perhaps TRBD1 as D (6 bases). The CDR3 DNA follows: TGTGCCAGCAGCTCCTACTTACAGGGTGGAGGTGAAAAACTGTTTTTT. It is translated as CASSSYLQGGGEKLFF.